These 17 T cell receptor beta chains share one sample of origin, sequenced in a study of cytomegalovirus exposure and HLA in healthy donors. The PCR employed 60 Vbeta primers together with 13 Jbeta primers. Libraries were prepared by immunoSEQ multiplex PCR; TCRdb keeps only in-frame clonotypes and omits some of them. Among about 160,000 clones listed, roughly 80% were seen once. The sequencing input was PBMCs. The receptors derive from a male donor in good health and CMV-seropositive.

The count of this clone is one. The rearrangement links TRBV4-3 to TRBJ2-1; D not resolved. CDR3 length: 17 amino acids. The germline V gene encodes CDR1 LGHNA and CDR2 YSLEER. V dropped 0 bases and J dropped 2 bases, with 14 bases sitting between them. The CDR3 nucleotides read TGCGCCAGCAGCCAAGATTTCGCCTCCTCGGCCTACAATGAGCAGTTCTTC. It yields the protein CASSQDFASSAYNEQFF.

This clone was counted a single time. The CDR3 DNA reads TGTGCCAGCAGCGTAGGTGGGACAGGACAACCGAATTCACCCCTCCACTTT. It translates to CASSVGGTGQPNSPLHF. The chain joins TRBV9 to TRBJ1-6; 8 bases fit TRBD1. The CDR3 has 17 amino acids. Germline trimming cut 0 bases from V and 7 bases from J; bases unmatched to any gene: 9. Germline V gene lookup returns CDR1 SGDLS and CDR2 YYNGEE.

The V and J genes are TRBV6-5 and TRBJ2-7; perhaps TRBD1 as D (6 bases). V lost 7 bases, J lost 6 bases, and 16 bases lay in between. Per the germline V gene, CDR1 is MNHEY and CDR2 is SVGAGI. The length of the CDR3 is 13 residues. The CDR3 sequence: CASTREGVGEQYF. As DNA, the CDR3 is TGTGCCAGCACCAGAGAGGGGGTGGGCGAGCAGTACTTC.

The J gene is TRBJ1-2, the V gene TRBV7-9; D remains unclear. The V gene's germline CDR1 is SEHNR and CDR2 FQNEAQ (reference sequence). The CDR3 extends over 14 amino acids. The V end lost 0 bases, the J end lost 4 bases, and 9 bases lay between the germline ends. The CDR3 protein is CASSLAGSFYGYTF. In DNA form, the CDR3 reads TGTGCCAGCAGCTTAGCCGGTAGTTTCTATGGCTACACCTTC.

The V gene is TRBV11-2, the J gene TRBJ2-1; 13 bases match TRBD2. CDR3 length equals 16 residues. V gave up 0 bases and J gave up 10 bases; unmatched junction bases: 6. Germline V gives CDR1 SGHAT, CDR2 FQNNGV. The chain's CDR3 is CASSLDRTSGGLEQFF. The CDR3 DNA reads TGTGCCAGCAGCTTAGACCGGACTAGCGGGGGTTTGGAGCAGTTCTTC.

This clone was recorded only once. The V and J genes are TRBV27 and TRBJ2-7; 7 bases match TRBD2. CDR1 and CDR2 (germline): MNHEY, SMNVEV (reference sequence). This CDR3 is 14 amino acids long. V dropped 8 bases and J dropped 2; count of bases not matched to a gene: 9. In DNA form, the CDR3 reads TGTGCCAGCGGTGGCGGGAGCGCACCCTACGAGCAGTACTTC. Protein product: CASGGGSAPYEQYF.

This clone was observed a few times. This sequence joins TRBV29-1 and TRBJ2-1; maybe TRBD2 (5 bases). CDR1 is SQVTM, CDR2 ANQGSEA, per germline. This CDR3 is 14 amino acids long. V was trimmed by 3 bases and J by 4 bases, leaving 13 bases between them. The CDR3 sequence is CSVDIDYIYNEQFF. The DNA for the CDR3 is TGCAGCGTTGATATAGACTATATTTACAATGAGCAGTTCTTC.

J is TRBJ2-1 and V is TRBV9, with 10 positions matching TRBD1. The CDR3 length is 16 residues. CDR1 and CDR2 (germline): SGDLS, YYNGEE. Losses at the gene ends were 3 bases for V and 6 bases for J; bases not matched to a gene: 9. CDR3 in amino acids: CASSGPPGQGINEQFF. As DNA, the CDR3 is TGTGCCAGCAGCGGACCCCCGGGACAGGGGATCAATGAGCAGTTCTTC.

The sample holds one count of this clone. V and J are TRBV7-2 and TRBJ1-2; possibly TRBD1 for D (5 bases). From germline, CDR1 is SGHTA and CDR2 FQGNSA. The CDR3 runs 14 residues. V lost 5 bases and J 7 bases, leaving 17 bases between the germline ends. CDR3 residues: CASSAMGGVSGYTF. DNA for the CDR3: TGTGCCAGCAGCGCCATGGGGGGTGTTAGTGGCTACACCTTC.

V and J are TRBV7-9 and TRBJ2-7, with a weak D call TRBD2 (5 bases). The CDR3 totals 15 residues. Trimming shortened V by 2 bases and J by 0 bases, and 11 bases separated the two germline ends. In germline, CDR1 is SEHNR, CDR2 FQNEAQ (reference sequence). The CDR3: CASSLSGESSYEQYF. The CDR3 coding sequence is TGTGCCAGCAGCTTAAGCGGCGAGAGCTCCTACGAGCAGTACTTC.

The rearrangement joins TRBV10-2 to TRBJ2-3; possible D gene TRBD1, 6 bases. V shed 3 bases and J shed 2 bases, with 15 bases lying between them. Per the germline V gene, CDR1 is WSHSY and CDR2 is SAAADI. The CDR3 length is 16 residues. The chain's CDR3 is CASSEYRTGLTDTQYF. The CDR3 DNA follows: TGCGCCAGCAGTGAATACAGAACAGGGCTCACAGATACGCAGTATTTT.

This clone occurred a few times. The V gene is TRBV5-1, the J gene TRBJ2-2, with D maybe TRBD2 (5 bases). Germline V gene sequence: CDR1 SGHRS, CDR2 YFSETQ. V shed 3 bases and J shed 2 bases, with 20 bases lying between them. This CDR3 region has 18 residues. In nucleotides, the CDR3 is TGCGCCAGCAGCTACGGCCGGAGGTCGTCCACTAACACCGGGGAGCTGTTTTTT. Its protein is CASSYGRRSSTNTGELFF. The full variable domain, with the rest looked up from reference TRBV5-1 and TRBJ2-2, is KAGVTQTPRYLIKTRGQQVTLSCSPISGHRSVSWYQQTPGQGLQFLFEYFSETQRNKGNFPGRFSGRQFSNSRSEMNVSTLELGDSALYLCASSYGRRSSTNTGELFFGEGSRLTVL.

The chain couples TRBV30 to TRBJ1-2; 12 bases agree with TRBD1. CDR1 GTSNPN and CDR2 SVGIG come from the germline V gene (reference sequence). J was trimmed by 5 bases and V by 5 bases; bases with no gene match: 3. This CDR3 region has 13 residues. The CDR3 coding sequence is TGTGCCTGGGGGGACAGGGGGCCATATGGCTACACCTTC. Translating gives CAWGDRGPYGYTF.

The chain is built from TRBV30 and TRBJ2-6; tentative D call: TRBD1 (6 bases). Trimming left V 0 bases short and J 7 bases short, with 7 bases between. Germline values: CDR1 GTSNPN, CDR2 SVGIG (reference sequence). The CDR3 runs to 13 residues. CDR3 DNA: TGTGCCTGGAGTGTAGGGGGAGCCAACGTCCTGACTTTC. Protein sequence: CAWSVGGANVLTF.

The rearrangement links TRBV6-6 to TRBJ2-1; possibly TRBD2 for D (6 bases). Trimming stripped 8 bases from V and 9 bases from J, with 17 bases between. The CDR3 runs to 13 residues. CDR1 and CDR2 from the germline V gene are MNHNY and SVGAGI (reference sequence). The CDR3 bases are TGTGCCAGCTCTGGTCGTCCGGAGGGTGAGCAGTTCTTC. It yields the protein CASSGRPEGEQFF.

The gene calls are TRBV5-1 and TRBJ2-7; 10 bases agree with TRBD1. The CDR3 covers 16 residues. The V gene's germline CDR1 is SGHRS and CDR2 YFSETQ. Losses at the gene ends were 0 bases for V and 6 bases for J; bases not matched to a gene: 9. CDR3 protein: CASSLVRGTGVSEQYF. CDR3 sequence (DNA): TGCGCCAGCAGCTTGGTCAGAGGGACAGGGGTATCCGAGCAGTACTTC.

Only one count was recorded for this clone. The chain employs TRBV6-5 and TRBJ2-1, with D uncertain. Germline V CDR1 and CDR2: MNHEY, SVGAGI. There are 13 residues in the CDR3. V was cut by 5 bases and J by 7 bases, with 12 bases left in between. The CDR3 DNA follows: TGTGCCAGCAGTCTCCAGGTCACTAATGAGCAGTTCTTC. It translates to CASSLQVTNEQFF.